The source of this T cell receptor (beta chain) is a study of T cell repertoires in cytomegalovirus infection. This clonotype is judged medium-sized (0.01 to 0.1%). TCRdb re-analysed the reads in MiXCR, keeping a single row per CDR3 protein. The profile shows about 260,000 distinct CDR3 sequences, approximately 13% of them singletons. CDR1 and CDR2 (germline): MNHEY, SVGEGT. CDR3 length equals 14 residues. The V end was cut by 6 bases, the J end by 2 bases, with 12 bases between. This TCR was recovered from a human donor in good health (CMV status not recorded). Some clones in this sample may be carry-over from other donors' samples. The chain carries TRBV6-2 or TRBV6-3 and TRBJ2-3; the D gene could be TRBD1 or TRBD2 (5 bases each). Material: PBMCs. This CDR3 is CASSGDRDTDTQYF. The CDR3 DNA reads as TGTGCCAGCAGCGGGGACCGTGACACAGATACGCAGTATTTT.